This TCR beta chain was captured by sequencing in a study of T cell repertoires in cytomegalovirus infection. About the research overall: Used in the study were CMV epitopes, some recently identified and HLA-C-restricted, others well-studied and HLA-B-restricted. TCR beta signatures that were public indicated CMV infection and matching HLA type.

This clonotype has just a few counts. Its specificity is unknown. CDR1 SEHNR and CDR2 FQNEAQ come from the germline V gene (reference sequence). Trimming shortened V by 0 bases and J by 8 bases, and 16 bases separated the two germline ends. The CDR3 loop spans 15 amino acids. MiXCR, run by TCRdb on the reads, gives a single entry per CDR3 protein. The data contain roughly 350,000 distinct CDR3 sequences, about 35% of them seen just once; the ten biggest clones take up 13%. The chain recombines TRBV7-9 with TRBJ1-2; tentative D call: TRBD1 (6 bases). The specimen was cultured PBMCs, collected from culture after CMV antigen stimulation. This clonotype was obtained from a human donor in good health (CMV status not recorded). Some clones in this sample may be carry-over from other donors' samples. CDR3 coding DNA: TGTGCCAGCAGCTTAGCGCCGACAGGTCCGTGGGGCTACACCTTC. The encoded protein is CASSLAPTGPWGYTF.